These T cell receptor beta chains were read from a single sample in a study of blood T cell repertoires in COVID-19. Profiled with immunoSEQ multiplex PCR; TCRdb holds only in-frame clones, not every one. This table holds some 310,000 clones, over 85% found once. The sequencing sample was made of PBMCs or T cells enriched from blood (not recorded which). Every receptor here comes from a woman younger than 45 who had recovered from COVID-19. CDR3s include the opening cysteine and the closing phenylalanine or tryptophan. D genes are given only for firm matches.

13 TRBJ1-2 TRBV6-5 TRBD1 TGTGCCAGCAGGGATACAGGGGTCTATGGCTACACCTTC CASRDTGVYGYTF
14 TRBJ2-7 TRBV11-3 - TGTGCCAGCAGCCCTAGTGGAGAGGCCTACGAGCAGTACTTC CASSPSGEAYEQYF
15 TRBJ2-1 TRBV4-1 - TGCGCCAGCAGCCAAGTAACTCTGGGGCGCAATGAGCAGTTCTTC CASSQVTLGRNEQFF
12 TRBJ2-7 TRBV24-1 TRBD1 TGTGCCACCAGCGACAGGGGGGACGAGCAGTACTTC CATSDRGDEQYF
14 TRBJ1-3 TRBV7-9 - TGTGCCAGCAGCTTACAGGGATCGAGCAACACCATATATTTT CASSLQGSSNTIYF
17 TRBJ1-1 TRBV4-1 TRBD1 TGCGCCAGCAGCCAAGATAAAGGGACAGGGGGCGAGAATACAGCTTTCTTT CASSQDKGTGGENTAFF
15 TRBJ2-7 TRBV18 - TGTGCCAGCTCACGTGCCGGGACTTCTACCTACGAGCAGTACTTC CASSRAGTSTYEQYF
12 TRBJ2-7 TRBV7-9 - TGTGCCAGCAGCTTAGCGGGCACATCATCGTACTTC CASSLAGTSSYF
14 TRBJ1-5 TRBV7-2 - TGTGCCAGCAGTGACAGAACCGGCGATCAGCCCCAGCATTTT CASSDRTGDQPQHF
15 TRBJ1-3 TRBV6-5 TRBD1 TGTGCCAGCAGTTACGAGGGGGCGTCCGGAAACACCATATATTTT CASSYEGASGNTIYF
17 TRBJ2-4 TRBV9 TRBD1 TGTGCCAGGGATCGGGACAGAGCAGAGAGGGCCAAAAACATTCAGTACTTC CARDRDRAERAKNIQYF
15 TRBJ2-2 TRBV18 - TGTGCCAGCTCATCGACCGCCGGGGACACCGGGGAGCTGTTTTTT CASSSTAGDTGELFF
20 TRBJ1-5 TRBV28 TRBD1 TGTGCCAGCACCCAACTATTCGTGACAGGGGGCGACGGAAGCAATCAGCCCCAGCATTTT CASTQLFVTGGDGSNQPQHF
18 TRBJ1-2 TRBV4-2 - TGTGCCAGCAGCCGCGGCCCCGGGGAGACATTCGAGGAGGATGGCTACACCTTC CASSRGPGETFEEDGYTF
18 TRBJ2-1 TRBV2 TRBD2 TGTGCCAGCAGTGCCGGGACTAGCGGGACCTTTTTCCCCGATGAGCAGTTCTTC CASSAGTSGTFFPDEQFF
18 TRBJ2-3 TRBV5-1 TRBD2 TGCGCCAGCAGCTTGGGGCTAGCGGGAGCTCCAAGTGCAGATACGCAGTATTTT CASSLGLAGAPSADTQYF
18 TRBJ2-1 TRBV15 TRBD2 TGTGCCACCAGCAGAGATCGTCTAGCGGGAGCCCTATACAATGAGCAGTTCTTC CATSRDRLAGALYNEQFF
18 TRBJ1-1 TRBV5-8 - TGTGCCAGCAACCAAGAATACAGGGTCCACCCAATGAACACTGAAGCTTTCTTT CASNQEYRVHPMNTEAFF
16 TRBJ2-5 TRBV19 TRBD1 TGTGCCAGTAGTATAGAGGGACAGGGGATCCCTAAGACCCAGTACTTC CASSIEGQGIPKTQYF
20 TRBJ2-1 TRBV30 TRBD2 TGTGCCTGGAGTGTGATTCCGGGACTAGCGGAGGGGGCTGAAAGCAATGAGCAGTTCTTC CAWSVIPGLAEGAESNEQFF